This note documents a single T cell receptor (beta chain) sequence. The antigen is not known. TCRdb keeps only in-frame clones here, not all; method: immunoSEQ multiplex PCR. Counted here are 30,000 or so clones, over 70% occurring once; the ten biggest clones make up 15%. CDR1 ENHRY and CDR2 SYGVKD come from the germline V gene. The CDR3 covers 9 residues. V gave up 10 bases and J gave up 3 bases, with 4 bases separating them. The culture ran for about eleven days before CD4+ T cells were isolated. BNT162b2 vaccine or mRNA-1273 vaccine was given to participants in two doses. The data originate from a study of vaccination effects on CD4 cells after COVID-19. As for the study in general: The second dose preceded post-vaccine samples by a median of 72 days.

Study-level findings and limits: Just 1 of 255 vaccine-induced clones in healthy recipients was cross-reactive.

The sample was CD4+ T cells from PBMCs cultured without peptide, taken after COVID-19 vaccination. The chain joins TRBV10-3 to TRBJ2-7; D remains unclear. This clonotype was sampled from a human donor who received a COVID-19 vaccine. The CDR3 coding sequence is TGTGCCACAGGCTACGAGCAGTACTTC. Translating gives CATGYEQYF.